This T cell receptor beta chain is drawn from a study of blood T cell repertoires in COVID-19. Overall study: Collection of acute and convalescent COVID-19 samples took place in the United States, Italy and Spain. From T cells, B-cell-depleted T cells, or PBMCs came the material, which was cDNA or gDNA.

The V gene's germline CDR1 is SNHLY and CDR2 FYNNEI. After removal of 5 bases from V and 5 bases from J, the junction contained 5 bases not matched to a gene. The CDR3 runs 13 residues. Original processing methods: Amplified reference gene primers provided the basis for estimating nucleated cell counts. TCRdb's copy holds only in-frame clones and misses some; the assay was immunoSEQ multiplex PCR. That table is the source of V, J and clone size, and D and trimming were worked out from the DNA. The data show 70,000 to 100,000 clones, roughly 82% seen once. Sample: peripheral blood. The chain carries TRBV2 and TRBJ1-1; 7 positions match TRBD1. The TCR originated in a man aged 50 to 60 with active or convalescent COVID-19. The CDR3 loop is CASSFDRVTEAFF. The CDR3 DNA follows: TGTGCCAGCAGTTTTGACAGGGTTACTGAAGCTTTCTTT.